This T cell receptor beta chain was sequenced in a study of identifying expanded T cells in peripheral blood. Study-wide results and limits: Technical replicates showed around 1.2 changed clones; roughly two weeks 15 to 20; four weeks 19. Clone count variance between approximately 2-week samples rose with total template count.

Turning to this clone: As yet, its antigen is unknown.

The CDR3 is made up of 14 amino acids. The V gene lost 4 bases and the J gene lost 5 bases, with 14 bases spanning the gap. Germline assignment: CDR1 SGHRS and CDR2 YFSETQ. TCRdb's copy holds only in-frame clones and misses some; the assay was immunoSEQ multiplex PCR. Here the sample spans about 90,000 clones, 70% to 90% being singletons. The receptor was derived from a person aged 18 to 70 in good health. The chain couples TRBV5-1 to TRBJ2-3; TRBD1 or TRBD2 may be the D gene (7 bases each). The sequenced sample was blood. The DNA of the CDR3 is TGCGCCAGCAGCCCAGGGGGGGTCGGAGATACGCAGTATTTT. This codes for CASSPGGVGDTQYF.